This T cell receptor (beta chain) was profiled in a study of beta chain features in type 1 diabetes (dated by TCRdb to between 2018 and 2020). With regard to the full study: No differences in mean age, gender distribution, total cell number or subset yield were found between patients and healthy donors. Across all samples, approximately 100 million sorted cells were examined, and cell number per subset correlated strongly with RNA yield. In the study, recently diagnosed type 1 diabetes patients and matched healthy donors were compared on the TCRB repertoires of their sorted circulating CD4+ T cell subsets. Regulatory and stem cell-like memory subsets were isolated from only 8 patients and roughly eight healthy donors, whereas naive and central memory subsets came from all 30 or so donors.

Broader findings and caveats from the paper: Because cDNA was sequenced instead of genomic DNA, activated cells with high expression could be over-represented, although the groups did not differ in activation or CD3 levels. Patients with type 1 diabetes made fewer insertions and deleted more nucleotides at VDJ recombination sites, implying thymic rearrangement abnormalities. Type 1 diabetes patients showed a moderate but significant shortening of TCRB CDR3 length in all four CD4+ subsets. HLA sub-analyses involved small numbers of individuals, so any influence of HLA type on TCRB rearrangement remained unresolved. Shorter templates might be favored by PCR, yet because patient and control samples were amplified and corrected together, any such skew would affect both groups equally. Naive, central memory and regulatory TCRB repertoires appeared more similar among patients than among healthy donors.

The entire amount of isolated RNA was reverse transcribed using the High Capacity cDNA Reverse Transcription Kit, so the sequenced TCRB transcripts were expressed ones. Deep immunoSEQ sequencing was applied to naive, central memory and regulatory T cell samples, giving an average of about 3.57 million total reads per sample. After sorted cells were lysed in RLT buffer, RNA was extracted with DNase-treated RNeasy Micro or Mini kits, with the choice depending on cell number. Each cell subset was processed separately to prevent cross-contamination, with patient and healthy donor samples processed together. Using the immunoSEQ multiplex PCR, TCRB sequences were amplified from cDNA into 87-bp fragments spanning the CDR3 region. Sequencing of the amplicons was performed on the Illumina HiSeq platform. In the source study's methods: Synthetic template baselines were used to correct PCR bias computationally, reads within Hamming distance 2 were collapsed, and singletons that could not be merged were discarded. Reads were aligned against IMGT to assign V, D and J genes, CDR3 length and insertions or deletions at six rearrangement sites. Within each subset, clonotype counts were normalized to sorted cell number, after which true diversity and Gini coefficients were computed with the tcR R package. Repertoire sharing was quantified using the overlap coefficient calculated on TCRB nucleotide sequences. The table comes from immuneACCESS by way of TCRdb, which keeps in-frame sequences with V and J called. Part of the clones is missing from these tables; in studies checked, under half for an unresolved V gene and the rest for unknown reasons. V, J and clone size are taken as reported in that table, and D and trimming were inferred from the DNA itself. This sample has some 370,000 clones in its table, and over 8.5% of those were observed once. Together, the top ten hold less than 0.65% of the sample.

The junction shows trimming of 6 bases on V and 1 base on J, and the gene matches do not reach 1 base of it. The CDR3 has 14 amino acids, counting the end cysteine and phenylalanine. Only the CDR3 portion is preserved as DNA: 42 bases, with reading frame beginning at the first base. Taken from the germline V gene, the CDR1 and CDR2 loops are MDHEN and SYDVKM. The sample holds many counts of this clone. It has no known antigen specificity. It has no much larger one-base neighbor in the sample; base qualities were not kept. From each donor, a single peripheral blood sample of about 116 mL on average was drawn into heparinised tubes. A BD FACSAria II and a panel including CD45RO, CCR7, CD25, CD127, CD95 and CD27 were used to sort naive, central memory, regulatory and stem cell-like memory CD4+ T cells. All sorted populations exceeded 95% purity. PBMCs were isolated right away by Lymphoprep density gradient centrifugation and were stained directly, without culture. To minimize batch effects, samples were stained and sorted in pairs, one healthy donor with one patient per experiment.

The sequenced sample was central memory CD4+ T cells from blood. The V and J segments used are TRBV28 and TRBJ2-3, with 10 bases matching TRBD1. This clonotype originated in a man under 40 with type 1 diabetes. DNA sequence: TGTGCCAGCAGAGGGACAGGGGGCACAGATACGCAGTATTTT. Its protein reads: CASRGTGGTDTQYF.